Following are 7 T cell receptor beta chains from one sample sequenced in a study of identical twins' blood T cells. TCRdb used MiXCR to reprocess the 5' RACE reads, holding one entry per CDR3 protein. The sample includes 350,000 to 450,000 distinct CDR3 sequences, about 28% seen only once; the top ten take about 6.1%. The sequencing sample was made of PBMCs. These receptors were obtained from a woman aged 18-55 years in good health.

This clonotype has at least ten counts. This chain connects TRBV3-1 to TRBJ1-3; D is unresolved. CDR3 length equals 15 residues. The V end was cut by 5 bases, the J end by 0 bases, with 11 bases between. Germline CDR1 is LGHDT and CDR2 is YNNKEL (reference sequence). As DNA, the CDR3 is TGTGCCAGCAGCTCCACAGCTCACTCTGGAAACACCATATATTTT. Protein product: CASSSTAHSGNTIYF.

This clonotype was seen ten or more times. V is TRBV5-4 and J is TRBJ2-3; TRBD2 is a possible D gene (7 bases). V lost 5 bases, J lost 7 bases, and 17 bases lay in between. This CDR3 spans 14 amino acids. From germline, CDR1 is SGHNT and CDR2 YYREEE (reference sequence). As DNA, the CDR3 is TGTGCCAGCAGAATGGGGGGGGGCTTGAATACGCAGTATTTT. Its protein is CASRMGGGLNTQYF.

This clonotype was seen only a few times. The chain couples TRBV7-9 to TRBJ1-1; D may be TRBD1 (5 bases). This CDR3 spans 14 amino acids. CDR1 is SEHNR, CDR2 FQNEAQ, per germline (reference sequence). The V gene lost 1 base and the J gene lost 7 bases, with 13 bases spanning the gap. The DNA for the CDR3 is TGTGCCAGCAGCTTAGGTTCGGGGCCGGATGAAGCTTTCTTT. This sequence encodes CASSLGSGPDEAFF.

This clonotype is a singleton in its sample. A single base separates this from a much larger clone, so it may be a read error. The V gene is TRBV27, the J gene TRBJ1-1; the D gene is possibly TRBD1 (5 bases). This CDR3 region has 15 residues. V was clipped by 7 bases and J by 4 bases, with 19 bases between them. Germline V gene sequence: CDR1 MNHEY, CDR2 SMNVEV (reference sequence). DNA for the CDR3: TGTGCCAGCAAAGACCAGGGCGTGATGAGCACTGAAGCTTTCTTT. This translates into CASKDQGVMSTEAFF.

The rearrangement links TRBV29-1 to TRBJ1-5; a possible D gene is TRBD1 (6 bases). CDR1 and CDR2 (germline): SQVTM, ANQGSEA. V lost 5 bases, J lost 1 base, and 9 bases lay in between. This CDR3 comprises 13 residues. The CDR3 bases are TGCAGCGTTCAGCAGGGGAGCAATCAGCCCCAGCATTTT. Protein: CSVQQGSNQPQHF.

This clonotype was observed many times. The chain carries TRBV20-1 and TRBJ2-7; D uncertain. The CDR3 has 11 residues. CDR1 and CDR2 from the germline V gene are DFQATT and SNEGSKA (reference sequence). Between the trimmed V and J ends, which lost 6 bases and 3 bases, there was a span of 9 bases. The CDR3 region has the DNA TGCAGTGCACCACTAAACTACGAGCAGTACTTC. Translation: CSAPLNYEQYF.

This clonotype has just a few counts. Here the CDR3 reads CSALIPGSYEQYF. CDR3 nucleotides: TGCAGTGCACTCATTCCCGGGAGCTACGAGCAGTACTTC. The chain recombines TRBV20-1 with TRBJ2-7; tentative D call: TRBD2 (6 bases). Germline values: CDR1 DFQATT, CDR2 SNEGSKA (reference sequence). The CDR3 extends over 13 amino acids. The V gene lost 6 bases and the J gene lost 3 bases, with 15 bases spanning the gap.